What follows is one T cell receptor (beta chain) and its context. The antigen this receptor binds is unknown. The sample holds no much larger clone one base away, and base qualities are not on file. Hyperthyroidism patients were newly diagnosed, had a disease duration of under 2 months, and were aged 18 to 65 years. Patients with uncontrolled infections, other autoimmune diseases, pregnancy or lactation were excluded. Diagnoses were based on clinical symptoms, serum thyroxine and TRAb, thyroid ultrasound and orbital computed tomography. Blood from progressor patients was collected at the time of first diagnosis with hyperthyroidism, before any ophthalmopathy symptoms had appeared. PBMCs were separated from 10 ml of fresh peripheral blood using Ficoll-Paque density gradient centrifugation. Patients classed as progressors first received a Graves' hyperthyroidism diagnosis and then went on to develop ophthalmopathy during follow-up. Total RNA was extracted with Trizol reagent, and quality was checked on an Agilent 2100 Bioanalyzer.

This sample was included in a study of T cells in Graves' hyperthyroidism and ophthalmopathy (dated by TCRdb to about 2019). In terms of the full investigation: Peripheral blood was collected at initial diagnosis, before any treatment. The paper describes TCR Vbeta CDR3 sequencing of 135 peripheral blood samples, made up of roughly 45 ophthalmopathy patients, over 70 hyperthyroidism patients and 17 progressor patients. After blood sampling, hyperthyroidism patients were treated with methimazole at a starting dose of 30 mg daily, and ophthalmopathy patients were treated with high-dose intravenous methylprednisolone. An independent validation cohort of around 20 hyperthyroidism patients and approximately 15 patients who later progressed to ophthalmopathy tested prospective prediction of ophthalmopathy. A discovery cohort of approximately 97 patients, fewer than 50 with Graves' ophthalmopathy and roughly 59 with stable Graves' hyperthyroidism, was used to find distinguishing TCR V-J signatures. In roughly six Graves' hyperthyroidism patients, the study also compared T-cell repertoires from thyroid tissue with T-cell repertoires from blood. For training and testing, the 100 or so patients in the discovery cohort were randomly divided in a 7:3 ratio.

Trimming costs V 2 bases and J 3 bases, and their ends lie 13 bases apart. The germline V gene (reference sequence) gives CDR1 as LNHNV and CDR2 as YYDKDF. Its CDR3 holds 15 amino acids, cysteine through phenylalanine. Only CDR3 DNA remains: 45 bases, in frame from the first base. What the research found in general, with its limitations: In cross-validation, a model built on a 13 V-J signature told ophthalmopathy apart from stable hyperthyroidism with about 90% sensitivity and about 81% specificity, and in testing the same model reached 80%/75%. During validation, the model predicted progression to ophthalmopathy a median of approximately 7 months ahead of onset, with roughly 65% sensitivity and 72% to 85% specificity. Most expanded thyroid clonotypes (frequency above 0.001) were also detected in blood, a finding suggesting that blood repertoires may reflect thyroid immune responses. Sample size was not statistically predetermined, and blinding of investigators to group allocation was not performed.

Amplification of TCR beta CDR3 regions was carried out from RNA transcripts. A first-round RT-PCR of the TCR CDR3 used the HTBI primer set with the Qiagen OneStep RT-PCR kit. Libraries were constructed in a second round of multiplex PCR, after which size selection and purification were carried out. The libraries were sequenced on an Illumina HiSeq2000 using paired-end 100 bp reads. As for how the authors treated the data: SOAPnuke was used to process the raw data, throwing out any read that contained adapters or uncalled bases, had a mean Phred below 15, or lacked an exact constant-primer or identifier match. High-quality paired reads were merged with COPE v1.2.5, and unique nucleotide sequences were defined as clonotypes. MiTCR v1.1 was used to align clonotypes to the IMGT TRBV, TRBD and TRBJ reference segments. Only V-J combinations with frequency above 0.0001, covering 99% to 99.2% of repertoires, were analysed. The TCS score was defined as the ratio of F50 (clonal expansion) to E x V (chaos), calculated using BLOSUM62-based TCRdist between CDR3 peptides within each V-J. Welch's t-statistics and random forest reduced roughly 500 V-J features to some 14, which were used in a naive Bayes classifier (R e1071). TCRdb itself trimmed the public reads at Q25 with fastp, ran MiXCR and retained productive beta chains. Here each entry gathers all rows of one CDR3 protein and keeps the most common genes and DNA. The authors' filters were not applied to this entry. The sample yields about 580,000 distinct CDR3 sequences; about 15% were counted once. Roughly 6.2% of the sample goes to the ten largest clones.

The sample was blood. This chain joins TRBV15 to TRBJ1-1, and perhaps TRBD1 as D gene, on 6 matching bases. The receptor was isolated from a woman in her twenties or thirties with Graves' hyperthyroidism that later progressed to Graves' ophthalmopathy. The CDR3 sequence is CATSRPYQGYTEAFF. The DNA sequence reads TGTGCCACCAGCAGACCATATCAGGGGTACACTGAAGCTTTCTTT.